The present TCR beta chain was sequenced within a study of blood T cell repertoires in COVID-19. At the level of the study: T cells, B-cell-depleted T cells, or PBMCs supplied cDNA or gDNA.

The CDR3 is 14 residues long. The germline V and J ends were trimmed by 10 bases and 8 bases, with 18 bases remaining between them. CDR1 MNHEY and CDR2 SVGAGI come from the germline V gene. This clone turned up a few times. Only in-frame clones appear in the TCRdb table, and some are missing; sequencing was by immunoSEQ multiplex PCR. The sample records about 35,000 clones, roughly 80% being singletons. The V call is TRBV6-5, the J call TRBJ1-6, with no clear D. The sequence was obtained from a man between 45 and 60 years old with acute or convalescent COVID-19. Input material: peripheral blood. The CDR3 region is CATTRRVRDSPLHF. The DNA for the CDR3 is TGTGCCACCACTCGGAGGGTACGCGATTCACCCCTCCACTTT.